A selection of T cell receptor beta chains follows, all from one sample in a study of beta chain features in type 1 diabetes. Only in-frame clones appear in the TCRdb table, and some are missing; sequencing was by immunoSEQ multiplex PCR. The sample consists of approximately 150,000 clones, about 9.7% of them appearing once. Input material: central memory CD4+ T cells from blood. The receptors come from a woman aged 40 to 50 in good health. The CDR3 runs from the conserved cysteine through the conserved F or W. The D gene is left open where the match is weak. Not all rows give a size; the values are once, few, many and, for expanded clones, a class.

v_call	j_call	d_call	clone_size	cdr3_aa	cdr3_nt
TRBV4-3	TRBJ1-2	TRBD1	few	CASSQDGTGGMGYGYTF	TGCGCCAGCAGCCAAGACGGGACAGGGGGCATGGGCTATGGCTACACCTTC
TRBV7-2	TRBJ1-3	TRBD1	few	CASRPRGPPGNTIYF	TGTGCCAGCAGGCCTAGGGGGCCCCCTGGAAACACCATATATTTT
TRBV7-2	TRBJ1-2	-	-	CASSSRRGYTF	TGTGCCAGCAGCTCTCGTAGAGGCTACACCTTC
TRBV5-1	TRBJ2-3	-	-	CASSLGTDYTDTQYF	TGCGCCAGCAGCTTGGGGACAGATTACACAGATACGCAGTATTTT
TRBV25-1	TRBJ1-5	TRBD1	few	CASSGDRGNQPQHF	TGTGCCAGCAGTGGAGACAGGGGCAATCAGCCCCAGCATTTT
TRBV18	TRBJ1-6	TRBD1	few	CASSPDRGGNSPLHF	TGTGCCAGCTCACCCGACAGGGGAGGTAATTCACCCCTCCACTTT
TRBV19	TRBJ2-5	TRBD1	few	CASSPPRQGLQETQYF	TGTGCCAGTAGTCCACCCCGACAGGGTCTACAAGAGACCCAGTACTTC
TRBV7-2	TRBJ1-6	-	few	CASSPSLAAAGNSPLHF	TGTGCCAGCAGCCCCTCTTTAGCGGCTGCGGGGAATTCACCCCTCCACTTT
TRBV5-4	TRBJ2-1	-	-	CASSSAGPINEQFF	TGTGCCAGCAGCTCCGCGGGACCGATTAATGAGCAGTTCTTC
TRBV7-2	TRBJ2-1	TRBD2	few	CASSLSWTSLYNEQFF	TGTGCCAGCAGCTTATCTTGGACTAGCCTTTACAATGAGCAGTTCTTC
TRBV4-1	TRBJ1-5	-	-	CASSPQENQPQHF	TGCGCCAGCAGCCCACAGGAAAATCAGCCCCAGCATTTT
TRBV5-4	TRBJ2-3	TRBD2	-	CASSPREAGVTDTQYF	TGTGCCAGCAGCCCACGAGAAGCGGGGGTAACTGATACGCAGTATTTT
TRBV10-3	TRBJ2-7	-	few	CAISEDSGTYEQYF	TGTGCCATCAGTGAAGATAGCGGAACCTACGAGCAGTACTTC
TRBV10-3	TRBJ2-3	TRBD2	many	CAISPASGHGTDTQYF	TGTGCCATCTCCCCGGCTAGCGGACATGGGACAGATACGCAGTATTTT
TRBV12-5	TRBJ1-4	-	-	CASGLVLRGAGEKLFF	TGTGCTAGTGGTTTGGTACTTCGGGGGGCGGGTGAAAAACTGTTTTTT
TRBV7-9	TRBJ2-5	-	few	CASSPTGGMETQYF	TGTGCCAGCAGCCCGACGGGGGGCATGGAGACCCAGTACTTC
TRBV13	TRBJ1-1	-	few	CASSPVQGNTEAFF	TGTGCCAGCAGCCCGGTACAGGGGAACACTGAAGCTTTCTTT
TRBV6-5	TRBJ2-5	-	-	CASSVRGSQETQYF	TGTGCCAGCAGTGTACGGGGGAGCCAAGAGACCCAGTACTTC
TRBV7-6	TRBJ2-7	TRBD2	few	CASSLGGGSSYEQYF	TGTGCCAGCAGCTTAGGCGGGGGGTCCTCCTACGAGCAGTACTTC
TRBV4-3	TRBJ2-5	TRBD2	few	CASSQGGSGETQYF	TGCGCCAGCAGCCAGGGAGGGTCGGGGGAGACCCAGTACTTC
TRBV6-1	TRBJ2-1	-	few	CASSPHRDMYNEQFF	TGTGCCAGCAGTCCGCACCGGGACATGTACAATGAGCAGTTCTTC
TRBV6-1	TRBJ2-7	-	few	CASSEGGRTYEQYF	TGTGCCAGCTCTGAGGGGGGGCGGACCTACGAGCAGTACTTC
TRBV5-1	TRBJ1-1	TRBD1	few	CASSRDSTNTEAFF	TGCGCCAGCAGCCGGGACAGCACGAACACTGAAGCTTTCTTT
TRBV15	TRBJ2-4	TRBD2	-	CATSRGGGSALAKNIQYF	TGTGCCACCAGTCGGGGGGGAGGGTCCGCTCTAGCCAAAAACATTCAGTACTTC
TRBV18	TRBJ1-2	-	-	CASSLVDRDYGYTF	TGTGCCAGCTCACTAGTGGACAGAGACTATGGCTACACCTTC
TRBV21-1	TRBJ1-2	-	-	CASSKKGVGGRNYGYTF	TGTGCCAGCAGCAAAAAAGGTGTCGGGGGGAGGAACTATGGCTACACCTTC
TRBV27	TRBJ2-7	TRBD1	-	CASLGTGDLHPTYEQYF	TGTGCCAGCCTCGGGACAGGGGACTTACACCCGACCTACGAGCAGTACTTC
TRBV12-5	TRBJ1-1	-	-	CASGQGQGAFF	TGTGCTAGTGGTCAGGGACAAGGAGCTTTCTTT
TRBV5-1	TRBJ2-1	TRBD1	-	CASSPTGDSYNEQFF	TGCGCCAGCAGCCCTACAGGGGACTCCTACAATGAGCAGTTCTTC